Each of the 31 T cell receptor beta chains below was sequenced from the same sample in a study of CD4 T cell repertoires in COVID-19 (dated by TCRdb to about 2021). The label giving this sample's time point can be read as: sample from a COVID-19-recovered individual after infection. The library was prepared using the immunoSEQ multiplex PCR assay. Entries here come from immuneACCESS through TCRdb and include only in-frame sequences with V and J called. Some clones fail to appear in such tables; in the studies checked, an unresolved V gene covers under half of the shortfall, and the cause of the remainder is unknown. This sample comprises more than 65,000 clones, around four fifths of them detected only once. The ten most abundant clones make up approximately 0.55% of the sample. The starting material was CD4+ T cells from peripheral blood, obtained after recovery from COVID-19. These receptor sequences come from a human donor who had COVID-19.

This clone was seen many times. V and J are TRBV16 and TRBJ2-7; D is ambiguous. CDR1 KGHSY and CDR2 FQNENV come from the germline V gene. The germline V and J ends were trimmed by 4 bases and 5 bases, with 12 bases remaining between them. This CDR3 is built from 13 residues. The CDR3 bases are TGTGCCAGCAGCCCCCTCCTGATGAACGAGCAGTACTTC. This encodes CASSPLLMNEQYF.

This clone was seen a few times. The chain links TRBV5-1 to TRBJ2-5, with D perhaps matching TRBD1 (6 bases). There are 13 residues in the CDR3. Germline CDR1 is SGHRS and CDR2 is YFSETQ. Trimming shortened V by 2 bases and J by 5 bases, and 10 bases separated the two germline ends. The CDR3 is CASSLQGGETQYF. The CDR3, as DNA: TGCGCCAGCAGCTTACAGGGCGGGGAGACCCAGTACTTC. The full variable domain, completed using reference TRBV5-1 and TRBJ2-5, is KAGVTQTPRYLIKTRGQQVTLSCSPISGHRSVSWYQQTPGQGLQFLFEYFSETQRNKGNFPGRFSGRQFSNSRSEMNVSTLELGDSALYLCASSLQGGETQYFGPGTRLLVL.

The table lists this clone with a count of one. The genes are TRBV7-9 and TRBJ2-4; no clear D. Germline CDR1 SEHNR, CDR2 FQNEAQ (reference sequence). The length of the CDR3 is 15 residues. Trimming pared 5 bases from V and 1 base from J, leaving 12 bases between. The CDR3 here is CASSRRGGAKNIQYF. The CDR3 DNA is TGTGCCAGCAGCCGGAGAGGTGGGGCCAAAAACATTCAGTACTTC. The complete variable domain, with remaining parts taken from reference TRBV7-9 and TRBJ2-4, reads DTGVSQNPRHKITKRGQNVTFRCDPISEHNRLYWYRQTLGQGPEFLTYFQNEAQLEKSRLLSDRFSAERPKGSFSTLEIQRTEQGDSAMYLCASSRRGGAKNIQYFGAGTRLSVL.

The chain joins TRBV7-2 to TRBJ2-5, with a possible D match to TRBD2 (5 bases). The V end was cut by 2 bases, the J end by 5 bases, with 12 bases between. Germline CDR1 is SGHTA and CDR2 is FQGNSA. The CDR3 has 14 amino acids. The CDR3 reads CASSLSEGAETQYF. The CDR3 DNA sequence: TGTGCCAGCAGCTTATCTGAGGGAGCGGAGACCCAGTACTTC.

The rearrangement joins TRBV5-4 to TRBJ2-1; TRBD2 matches 11 bases. Germline CDR1 and CDR2: SGHNT and YYREEE (reference sequence). With V trimmed by 3 bases and J by 4 bases, 9 bases remained unmatched. This CDR3 is built from 17 residues. CDR3 amino acids: CASSSWTSGPTYNEQFF. The DNA of the CDR3 is TGTGCCAGCAGCTCCTGGACTAGCGGGCCGACTTACAATGAGCAGTTCTTC.

V gene TRBV12-3 or TRBV12-4 combines with J gene TRBJ2-3; 8 nucleotides match TRBD2. The CDR3 totals 13 residues. With V trimmed by 8 bases and J by 7 bases, 8 bases remained unmatched. The CDR3 nucleotides read TGTGCCAGCCGCCGGGGGGGCGGAAATACGCAGTATTTT. Protein product: CASRRGGGNTQYF.

V usage is TRBV20-1 and J usage is TRBJ1-2; 7 nucleotides align to TRBD1. Germline-derived CDR1 and CDR2 are DFQATT and SNEGSKA (reference sequence). V lost 3 bases and J lost 8; bases outside the gene matches: 9. CDR3 length: 13 amino acids. The CDR3 sequence: CSASPQGNWGYTF. Here the CDR3 DNA reads TGCAGTGCTAGTCCACAGGGGAATTGGGGCTACACCTTC.

The CDR3 nucleotides read TGTGCCAGCAGGTCGGACAGCAGCAATCAGCCCCAGCATTTT. Its protein is CASRSDSSNQPQHF. The chain joins TRBV6-5 to TRBJ1-5; a weak D match, TRBD1 (6 bases). Germline lookup yields CDR1 MNHEY and CDR2 SVGAGI. Between the trimmed V and J ends, which lost 6 bases and 1 base, there was a span of 10 bases. The CDR3 runs 14 residues.

The J gene is TRBJ1-2, the V gene TRBV4-2, with D possibly being TRBD1 (5 bases). The germline gives CDR1 LGHNA, CDR2 YNFKEQ. This CDR3 has 14 residues. V was shortened by 4 bases and J by 1 base, with 10 bases between the two germline ends. Written as DNA, the CDR3 is TGTGCCAGCAGCCTAGGGGCGAATAACTATGGCTACACCTTC. Amino acid sequence: CASSLGANNYGYTF.

There are a few counts of this clone. The rearrangement links TRBV19 to TRBJ1-3, with D perhaps TRBD1 (6 bases). Germline V gene sequence: CDR1 LNHDA, CDR2 SQIVND (reference sequence). Trimming pared 11 bases from V and 0 bases from J, leaving 11 bases between. The CDR3 consists of 13 residues. CDR3 loop: CAVRQASGNTIYF. The CDR3 DNA reads as TGTGCCGTCAGACAGGCCTCTGGAAACACCATATATTTT. The full variable domain, its missing parts supplied by reference TRBV19 and TRBJ1-3, is DGGITQSPKYLFRKEGQNVTLSCEQNLNHDAMYWYRQDPGQGLRLIYYSQIVNDFQKGDIAEGYSVSREKKESFPLTVTSAQKNPTAFYLCAVRQASGNTIYFGEGSWLTVV.

This sequence joins TRBV21-1 and TRBJ1-1; the table's TRBD1 call for D was not verified on the DNA. TRBV21-1 is a pseudogene locus. The CDR3 has 14 amino acids. For the CDR3, the DNA is TGTGCCAGCAGCAAAGATCAGGGGTTTACTGAAGCTTTCTTT. Protein sequence: CASSKDQGFTEAFF.

The table lists this clone with a count of one. V gene TRBV6-1 combines with J gene TRBJ2-3; 8 positions agree with TRBD1. Trimming removed 1 base from V and 5 bases from J; junction bases left unmatched: 8. Germline V lookup: CDR1 MNHNS, CDR2 SASEGT. This CDR3 comprises 16 residues. CDR3 residues: CASSEGPGRGQDTQYF. The CDR3 coding sequence is TGTGCCAGCAGTGAAGGCCCCGGCAGGGGGCAAGATACGCAGTATTTT.

This chain connects TRBV7-3 to TRBJ2-2; D is unclear. The ends were cut back, 1 base at V and 5 bases at J, with 8 bases in the middle. CDR1 SGHTA and CDR2 FQGTGA come from the germline V gene. The CDR3 covers 14 residues. Here the CDR3 reads CASSLSGATGELFF. The CDR3 coding sequence is TGTGCCAGCAGCTTAAGCGGCGCAACCGGGGAGCTGTTTTTT.

In regard to this clone: As the CDR3 is not closed by the conserved phenylalanine or tryptophan, this likely results from a read error. It is unclear where the CDR3 begins or ends on the DNA, so no DNA is shown, and the CDR3 is as TCRdb lists it. The CDR3: CASSLGGTSSSIFLL. The chain has TRBV5-4 and TRBJ1-1. The germline V gene encodes CDR1 SGHNT and CDR2 YYREEE (reference sequence). Inclusive of both ends, the CDR3 amounts to 15 amino acids.

The V and J genes are TRBV28 and TRBJ1-4, with 9 bases lining up with TRBD1. The CDR3 length is 17 residues. Per germline, CDR1 MDHEN and CDR2 SYDVKM. Germline trimming cut 1 base from V and 6 bases from J; bases unmatched to any gene: 9. CDR3 loop: CASSLFHTGQGYEKLFF. Written as DNA, the CDR3 is TGTGCCAGCAGTTTATTCCATACGGGACAGGGTTATGAAAAACTGTTTTTT.

This chain links TRBV6-5 with TRBJ1-1; D gene unclear. Looked up from germline, CDR1 is MNHEY and CDR2 is SVGAGI. This CDR3 has 13 residues. Trimming shortened V by 8 bases and J by 0 bases, and 10 bases separated the two germline ends. CDR3 in DNA: TGTGCCAGCGGGCGGGGTATGAACACTGAAGCTTTCTTT. Translating it yields CASGRGMNTEAFF.

In its sample, this clone was seen once. The chain is built from TRBV5-4 and TRBJ1-2; D is ambiguous. From germline, CDR1 is SGHNT and CDR2 YYREEE (reference sequence). The germline V and J ends were trimmed by 5 bases and 2 bases, with 16 bases remaining between them. The CDR3 sequence is 15 residues long. The CDR3 reads CASRFADGMNYGYTF. In DNA form, the CDR3 reads TGTGCCAGCAGGTTTGCGGACGGGATGAACTATGGCTACACCTTC.

The chain is built from TRBV6-5 and TRBJ2-3; TRBD1 matches at 8 bases. The CDR3 has 14 amino acids. CDR1 is MNHEY, CDR2 SVGAGI, per germline. The junction had 3 bases not matched to a gene; V was cut back by 6 bases and J by 1 base. The DNA of the CDR3 is TGTGCCAGCAGCGACAGGGGCGGCACAGATACGCAGTATTTT. Its protein is CASSDRGGTDTQYF.

The chain couples TRBV6-1 to TRBJ1-1, with 7 bases aligning to TRBD1. Germline V gene data show CDR1 as MNHNS and CDR2 as SASEGT. CDR3 length equals 14 residues. Trimming removed 3 bases from V and 3 bases from J; junction bases left unmatched: 4. The CDR3 DNA is TGTGCCAGCAGTGAGAACAGGGGCGACACTGAAGCTTTCTTT. As protein: CASSENRGDTEAFF.

The CDR3 DNA is TGTGCCATCAGTGAGTCCGGGCAGGTCATAGATACGCAGTATTTT. Translating it yields CAISESGQVIDTQYF. The V and J genes are TRBV10-3 and TRBJ2-3; D gene unclear. V was pared by 0 bases and J by 5 bases, with 12 bases between. This CDR3 contains 15 residues. The V gene's germline CDR1 is ENHRY and CDR2 SYGVKD.

J is TRBJ2-1 and V is TRBV4-2; D not resolved. Germline V CDR1 and CDR2: LGHNA, YNFKEQ. The CDR3 contains 15 residues. V lost 0 bases to trimming and J lost 4 bases, with 10 bases between them. The CDR3 is CASSQDEDRYNEQFF. The CDR3 DNA reads as TGTGCCAGCAGCCAAGATGAAGACCGATACAATGAGCAGTTCTTC.

J is TRBJ2-7 and V is TRBV4-2; D unresolved. Germline V CDR1 and CDR2: LGHNA, YNFKEQ. CDR3 length equals 12 residues. Trimming removed 0 bases from V and 7 bases from J, with 7 bases in between. This chain's CDR3 is CASSQDSLEQYF. As DNA, the CDR3 is TGTGCCAGCAGCCAAGATTCCCTGGAGCAGTACTTC.

Remarks on this clone: The same CDR3 arises from other DNA sequences in this sample as well. The rearrangement joins TRBV11-3 to TRBJ2-1; D tentatively reads TRBD1 or TRBD2 (5 bases each). V gave up 1 base and J gave up 1 base, with 5 bases separating them. The CDR3 length is 14 residues. CDR1 and CDR2 from the germline V gene are SGHNT and YENEEA. The CDR3 region has the DNA TGTGCCAGCAGCTTAGGGGGGTCCTACAATGAGCAGTTCTTC. Protein product: CASSLGGSYNEQFF.

The V call is TRBV5-4, the J call TRBJ1-1; 8 bases map to TRBD1. Germline V lookup: CDR1 SGHNT, CDR2 YYREEE (reference sequence). The CDR3 is 17 amino acids. The V gene end was trimmed by 0 bases and the J gene end by 7 bases; junction bases not matched to a gene: 14. The CDR3 protein is CASSLGMAGGVGSEAFF. CDR3 bases: TGTGCCAGCAGCTTGGGAATGGCAGGGGGCGTCGGTAGTGAAGCTTTCTTT. The full variable domain, in which reference TRBV5-4 and TRBJ1-1 provide the parts outside the CDR3, is ETGVTQSPTHLIKTRGQQVTLRCSSQSGHNTVSWYQQALGQGPQFIFQYYREEENGRGNFPPRFSGLQFPNYSSELNVNALELDDSALYLCASSLGMAGGVGSEAFFGQGTRLTVV.

This rearrangement joins TRBV5-5 to TRBJ1-5, with unresolved D. The germline V gene has CDR1 SGHKS and CDR2 YYEKEE (reference sequence). The CDR3 covers 14 residues. V was pared by 1 base and J by 11 bases, with 16 bases between. The CDR3 loop reads CASSLLEARAAQHF. CDR3 nucleotides: TGTGCCAGCAGCTTGCTGGAAGCTCGGGCAGCCCAGCATTTT.

As to this clone: A junction end diverges from the germline sequence, so it may reflect a read error. This sequence joins TRBV3-1 (or the pseudogene TRBV3-2) and TRBJ1-5; D unclear. This CDR3 has 14 amino acids. Germline V gene sequence: CDR1 LGHDT, CDR2 YNNKEL (reference sequence). The CDR3 nucleotides read TGTGCCAGCAGTCCCGGAGATGGCAAACAGCCCCAGCATTTT. Its protein product is CASSPGDGKQPQHF.

The rearrangement uses TRBV19 and TRBJ2-3; tentatively, D is TRBD1 or TRBD2 (5 bases each). This CDR3 comprises 11 residues. The V gene lost 5 bases and the J gene lost 6 bases, with 6 bases spanning the gap. Germline-derived CDR1 and CDR2 are LNHDA and SQIVND (reference sequence). CDR3 sequence: CASSWGDTQYF. The DNA for the CDR3 is TGTGCCAGTAGTTGGGGGGATACGCAGTATTTT.

The rearrangement joins TRBV11-2 to TRBJ2-1, with a weak D call TRBD2 (5 bases). Per the germline V gene, CDR1 is SGHAT and CDR2 is FQNNGV. CDR3 length equals 14 residues. With 2 bases removed from V and 5 bases from J, the gap between germline ends came to 10 bases. The CDR3 DNA reads as TGTGCCAGCAGCTTAAAGGCTAGCCACAATGAGCAGTTCTTC. Protein product: CASSLKASHNEQFF.

This chain links TRBV7-2 with TRBJ2-4; 10 bases agree with TRBD2. Germline CDR1 is SGHTA and CDR2 is FQGNSA. This CDR3 is built from 13 residues. V shed 5 bases and J 8 bases; nucleotides not matched to a gene: 3. CDR3 protein: CASSRSGRDIQYF. CDR3 nucleotide sequence: TGTGCCAGCAGCCGAAGCGGGAGGGACATTCAGTACTTC.

The V and J genes are TRBV2 and TRBJ2-5; TRBD1 matches 7 bases. CDR3 size: 14 residues. The germline CDR1 and CDR2 sequences are SNHLY and FYNNEI. The V and J ends lost 5 bases and 5 bases, in that order; junction bases with no gene match: 8. The CDR3 sequence is CASSRQGFRETQYF. Written as DNA, the CDR3 is TGTGCCAGCAGTCGACAGGGTTTTAGGGAGACCCAGTACTTC.

This chain links TRBV10-2 with TRBJ1-1; a possible D gene is TRBD1 (6 bases). The CDR3 is made up of 13 amino acids. Germline assignment: CDR1 WSHSY and CDR2 SAAADI. The V end was cut by 6 bases, the J end by 1 base, with 9 bases between. The CDR3 spells CASSGTPNTEAFF. DNA of the CDR3: TGCGCCAGCAGCGGGACACCGAACACTGAAGCTTTCTTT.